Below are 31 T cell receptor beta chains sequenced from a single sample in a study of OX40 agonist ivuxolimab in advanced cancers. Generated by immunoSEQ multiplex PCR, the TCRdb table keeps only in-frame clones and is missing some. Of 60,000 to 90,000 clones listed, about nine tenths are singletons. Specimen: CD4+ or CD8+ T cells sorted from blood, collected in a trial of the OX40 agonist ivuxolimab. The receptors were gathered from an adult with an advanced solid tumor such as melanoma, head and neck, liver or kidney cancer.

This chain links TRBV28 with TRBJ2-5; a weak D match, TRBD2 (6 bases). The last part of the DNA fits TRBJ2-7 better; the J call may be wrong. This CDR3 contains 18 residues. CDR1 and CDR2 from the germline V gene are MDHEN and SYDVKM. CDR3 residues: CASSLSGRGKSSGYEQYF. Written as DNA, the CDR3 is TGTGCCAGCAGTTTGTCAGGGCGCGGCAAGAGTAGCGGCTACGAGCAGTACTTC.

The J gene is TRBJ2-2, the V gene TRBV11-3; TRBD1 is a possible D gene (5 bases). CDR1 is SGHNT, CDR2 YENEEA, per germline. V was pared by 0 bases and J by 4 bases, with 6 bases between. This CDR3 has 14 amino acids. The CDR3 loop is CASSLEGVTGELFF. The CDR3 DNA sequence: TGTGCCAGCAGCTTAGAAGGGGTCACCGGGGAGCTGTTTTTT. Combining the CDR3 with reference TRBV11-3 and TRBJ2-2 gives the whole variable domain EAGVVQSPRYKIIEKKQPVAFWCNPISGHNTLYWYLQNLGQGPELLIRYENEEAVDDSQLPKDRFSAERLKGVDSTLKIQPAELGDSAVYLCASSLEGVTGELFFGEGSRLTVL.

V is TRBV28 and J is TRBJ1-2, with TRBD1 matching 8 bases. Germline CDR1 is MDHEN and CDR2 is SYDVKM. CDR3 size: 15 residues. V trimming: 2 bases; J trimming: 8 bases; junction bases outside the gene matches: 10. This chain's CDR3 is CASSLSPGGYAGYTF. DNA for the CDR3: TGTGCCAGCAGTTTAAGTCCAGGGGGCTATGCGGGCTACACCTTC.

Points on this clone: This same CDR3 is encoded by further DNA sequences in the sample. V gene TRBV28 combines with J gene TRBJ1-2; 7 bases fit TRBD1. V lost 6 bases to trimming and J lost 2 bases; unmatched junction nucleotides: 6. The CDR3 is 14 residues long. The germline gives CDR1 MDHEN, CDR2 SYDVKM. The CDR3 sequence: CASSLVTGNYGYTF. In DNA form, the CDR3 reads TGTGCCAGCAGCTTGGTGACAGGGAACTATGGCTACACCTTC.

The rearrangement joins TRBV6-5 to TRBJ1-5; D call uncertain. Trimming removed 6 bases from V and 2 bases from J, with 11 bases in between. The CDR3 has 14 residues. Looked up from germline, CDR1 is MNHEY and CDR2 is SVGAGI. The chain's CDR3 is CASRSLGGNQPQHF. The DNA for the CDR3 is TGTGCCAGCAGATCTTTAGGTGGCAATCAGCCCCAGCATTTT.

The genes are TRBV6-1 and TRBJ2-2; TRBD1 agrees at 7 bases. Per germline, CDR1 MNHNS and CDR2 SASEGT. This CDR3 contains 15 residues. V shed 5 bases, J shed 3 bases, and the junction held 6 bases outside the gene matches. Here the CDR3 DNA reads TGTGCCAGCAGTCGAACCGGGACAGACACCGGGGAGCTGTTTTTT. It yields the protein CASSRTGTDTGELFF.

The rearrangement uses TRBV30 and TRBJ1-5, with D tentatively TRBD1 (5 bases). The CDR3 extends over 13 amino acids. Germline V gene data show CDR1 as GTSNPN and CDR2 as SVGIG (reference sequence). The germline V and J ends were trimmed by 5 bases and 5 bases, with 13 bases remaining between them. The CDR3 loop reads CAWGTGQDQPQHF. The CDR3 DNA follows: TGTGCCTGGGGCACGGGGCAGGATCAGCCCCAGCATTTT.

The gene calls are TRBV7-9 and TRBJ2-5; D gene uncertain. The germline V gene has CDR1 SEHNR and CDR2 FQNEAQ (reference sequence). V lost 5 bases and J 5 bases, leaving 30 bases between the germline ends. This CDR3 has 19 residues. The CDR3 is CASSRLNQRLSTLGETQYF. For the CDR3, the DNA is TGTGCCAGCAGCCGCCTCAATCAACGACTCTCTACCCTGGGTGAGACCCAGTACTTC.

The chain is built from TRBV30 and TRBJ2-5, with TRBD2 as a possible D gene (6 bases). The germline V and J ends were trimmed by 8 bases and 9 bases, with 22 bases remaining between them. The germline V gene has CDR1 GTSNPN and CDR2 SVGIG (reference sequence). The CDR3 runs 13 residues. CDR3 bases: TGTGCCGTGGGGGGTAGCGGCAGATCGGCCCAGTACTTC. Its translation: CAVGGSGRSAQYF.

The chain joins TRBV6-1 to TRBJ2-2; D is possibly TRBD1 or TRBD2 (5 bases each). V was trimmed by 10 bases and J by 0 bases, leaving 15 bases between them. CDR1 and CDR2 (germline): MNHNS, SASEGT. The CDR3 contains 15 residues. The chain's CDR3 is CATPRGRANTGELFF. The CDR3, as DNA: TGTGCCACGCCCCGGGGCAGGGCGAACACCGGGGAGCTGTTTTTT.

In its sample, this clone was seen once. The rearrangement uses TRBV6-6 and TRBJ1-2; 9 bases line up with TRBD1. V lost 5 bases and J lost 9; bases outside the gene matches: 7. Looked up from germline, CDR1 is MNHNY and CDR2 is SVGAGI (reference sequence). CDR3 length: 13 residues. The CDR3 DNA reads TGTGCCAGCAGTCAAGGGGGGACAGGGAGCTACACCTTC. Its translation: CASSQGGTGSYTF.

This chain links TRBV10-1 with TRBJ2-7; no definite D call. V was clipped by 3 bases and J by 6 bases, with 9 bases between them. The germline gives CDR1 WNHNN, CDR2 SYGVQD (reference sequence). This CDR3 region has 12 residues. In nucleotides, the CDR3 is TGCGCCAGCAGTGAATACCCCTCCGAGCAGTACTTC. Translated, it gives CASSEYPSEQYF.

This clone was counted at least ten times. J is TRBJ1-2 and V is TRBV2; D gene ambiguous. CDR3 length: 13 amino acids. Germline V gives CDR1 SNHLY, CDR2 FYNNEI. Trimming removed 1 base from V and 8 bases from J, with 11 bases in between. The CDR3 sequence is CASSEGFGDGYTF. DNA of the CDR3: TGTGCCAGCAGTGAAGGGTTTGGTGACGGCTACACCTTC.

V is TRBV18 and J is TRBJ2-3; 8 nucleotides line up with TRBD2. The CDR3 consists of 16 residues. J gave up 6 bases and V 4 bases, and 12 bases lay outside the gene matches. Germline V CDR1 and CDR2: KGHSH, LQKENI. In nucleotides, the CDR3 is TGTGCCAGCTCACGACCTACGGGCCCGGGGGGGGATACGCAGTATTTT. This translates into CASSRPTGPGGDTQYF. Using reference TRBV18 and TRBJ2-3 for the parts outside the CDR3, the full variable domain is NAGVMQNPRHLVRRRGQEARLRCSPMKGHSHVYWYRQLPEEGLKFMVYLQKENIIDESGMPKERFSAEFPKEGPSILRIQQVVRGDSAAYFCASSRPTGPGGDTQYFGPGTRLTVL.

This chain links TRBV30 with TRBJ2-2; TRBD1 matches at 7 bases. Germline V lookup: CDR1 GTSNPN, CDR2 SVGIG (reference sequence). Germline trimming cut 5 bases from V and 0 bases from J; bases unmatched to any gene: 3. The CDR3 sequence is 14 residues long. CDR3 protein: CAWSGTANTGELFF. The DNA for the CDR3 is TGTGCCTGGTCCGGGACAGCGAACACCGGGGAGCTGTTTTTT.

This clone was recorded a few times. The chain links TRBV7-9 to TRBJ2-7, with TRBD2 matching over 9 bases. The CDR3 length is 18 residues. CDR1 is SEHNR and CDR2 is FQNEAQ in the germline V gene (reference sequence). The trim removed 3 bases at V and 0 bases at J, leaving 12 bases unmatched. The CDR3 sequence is CASSFWGSGGQSSYEQYF. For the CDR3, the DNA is TGTGCCAGCAGCTTCTGGGGTAGCGGGGGCCAGAGCTCCTACGAGCAGTACTTC.

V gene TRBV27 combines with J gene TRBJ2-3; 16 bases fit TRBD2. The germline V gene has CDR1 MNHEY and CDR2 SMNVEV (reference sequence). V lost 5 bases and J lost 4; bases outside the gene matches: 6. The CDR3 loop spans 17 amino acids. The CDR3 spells CASSAGTSGRASDTQYF. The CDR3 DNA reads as TGTGCCAGCAGTGCCGGGACTAGCGGGAGGGCCTCAGATACGCAGTATTTT.

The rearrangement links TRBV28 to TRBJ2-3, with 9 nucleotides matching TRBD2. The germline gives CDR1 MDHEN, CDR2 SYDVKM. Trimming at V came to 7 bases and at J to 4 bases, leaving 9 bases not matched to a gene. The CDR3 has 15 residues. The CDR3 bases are TGTGCCAGCACTCCATCGGCGGGAGGGGCAGATACGCAGTATTTT. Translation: CASTPSAGGADTQYF.

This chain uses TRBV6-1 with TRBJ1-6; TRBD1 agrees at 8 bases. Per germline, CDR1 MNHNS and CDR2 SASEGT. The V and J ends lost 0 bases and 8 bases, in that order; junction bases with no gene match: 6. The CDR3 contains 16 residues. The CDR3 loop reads CASSEAGGQGHSPLHF. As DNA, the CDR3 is TGTGCCAGCAGTGAAGCGGGAGGACAGGGCCATTCACCCCTCCACTTT.

This CDR3 is CAWSVPGTPRENYEQYF. The CDR3 DNA sequence: TGTGCCTGGAGTGTACCAGGGACACCCAGGGAGAACTACGAGCAGTACTTC. The V call is TRBV30, the J call TRBJ2-7; D may be TRBD1 (6 bases). The CDR3 runs 17 residues. CDR1 is GTSNPN and CDR2 is SVGIG in the germline V gene (reference sequence). Trimming removed 0 bases from V and 3 bases from J, with 21 bases in between. The complete variable domain, with remaining parts taken from reference TRBV30 and TRBJ2-7, reads SQTIHQWPATLVQPVGSPLSLECTVEGTSNPNLYWYRQAAGRGLQLLFYSVGIGQISSEVPQNLSASRPQDRQFILSSKKLLLSDSGFYLCAWSVPGTPRENYEQYFGPGTRLTVT.

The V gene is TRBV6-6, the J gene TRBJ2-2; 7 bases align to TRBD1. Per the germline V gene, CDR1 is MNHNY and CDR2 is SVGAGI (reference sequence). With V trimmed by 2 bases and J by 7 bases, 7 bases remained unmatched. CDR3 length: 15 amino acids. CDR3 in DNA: TGTGCCAGCAGTTACAGGGGGCAGGCGAGCGGGGAGCTGTTTTTT. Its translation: CASSYRGQASGELFF.

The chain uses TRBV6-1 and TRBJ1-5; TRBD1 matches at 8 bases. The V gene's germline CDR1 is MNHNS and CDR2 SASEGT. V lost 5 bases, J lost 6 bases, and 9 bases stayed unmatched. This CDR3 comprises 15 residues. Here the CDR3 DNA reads TGTGCCAGCAGTCACGGACAGGGAAGGGGTCAGCCCCAGCATTTT. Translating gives CASSHGQGRGQPQHF.

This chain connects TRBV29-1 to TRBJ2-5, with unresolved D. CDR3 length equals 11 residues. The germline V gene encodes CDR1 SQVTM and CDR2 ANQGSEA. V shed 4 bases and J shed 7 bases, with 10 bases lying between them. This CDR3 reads CSVVGVRTQYF. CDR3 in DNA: TGCAGCGTTGTTGGGGTCAGGACCCAGTACTTC.

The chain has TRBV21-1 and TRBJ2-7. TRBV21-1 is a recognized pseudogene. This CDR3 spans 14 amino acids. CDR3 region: CASSLRPGTHEQYF. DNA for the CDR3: TGTGCCAGCAGCTTGAGGCCAGGTACTCACGAGCAGTACTTC.

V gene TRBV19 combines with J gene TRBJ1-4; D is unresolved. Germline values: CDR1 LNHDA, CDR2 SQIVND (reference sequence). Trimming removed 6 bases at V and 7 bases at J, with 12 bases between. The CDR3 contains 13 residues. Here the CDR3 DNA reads TGTGCCAGTAGCCAAATTCAAAGTGAAAAACTGTTTTTT. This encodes CASSQIQSEKLFF.

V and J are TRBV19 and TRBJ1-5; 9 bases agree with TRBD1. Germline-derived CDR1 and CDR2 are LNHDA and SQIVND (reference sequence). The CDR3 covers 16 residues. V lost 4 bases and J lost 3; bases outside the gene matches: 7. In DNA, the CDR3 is TGTGCCAGTAGTAAACAGGGGGCAGGGGCCAATCAGCCCCAGCATTTT. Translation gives CASSKQGAGANQPQHF.

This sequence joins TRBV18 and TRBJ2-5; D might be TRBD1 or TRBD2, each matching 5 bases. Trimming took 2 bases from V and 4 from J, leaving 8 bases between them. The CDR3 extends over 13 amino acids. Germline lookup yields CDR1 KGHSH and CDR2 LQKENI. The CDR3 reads CASSPRGRETQYF. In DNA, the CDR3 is TGTGCCAGCTCACCAAGGGGACGAGAGACCCAGTACTTC. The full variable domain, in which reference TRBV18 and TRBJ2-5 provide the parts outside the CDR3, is NAGVMQNPRHLVRRRGQEARLRCSPMKGHSHVYWYRQLPEEGLKFMVYLQKENIIDESGMPKERFSAEFPKEGPSILRIQQVVRGDSAAYFCASSPRGRETQYFGPGTRLLVL.

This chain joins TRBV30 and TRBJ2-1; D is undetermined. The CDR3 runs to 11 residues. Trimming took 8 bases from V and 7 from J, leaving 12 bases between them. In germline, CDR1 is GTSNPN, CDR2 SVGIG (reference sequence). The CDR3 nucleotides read TGTGCCCGATACTTCCTAAATGAGCAGTTCTTC. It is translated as CARYFLNEQFF.

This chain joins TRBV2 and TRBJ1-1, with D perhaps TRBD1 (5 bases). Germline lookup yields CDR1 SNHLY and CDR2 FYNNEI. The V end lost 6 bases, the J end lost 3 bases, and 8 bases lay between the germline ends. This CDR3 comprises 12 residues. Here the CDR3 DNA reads TGTGCCAGCAGGGGGGTCCACACTGAAGCTTTCTTT. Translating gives CASRGVHTEAFF.

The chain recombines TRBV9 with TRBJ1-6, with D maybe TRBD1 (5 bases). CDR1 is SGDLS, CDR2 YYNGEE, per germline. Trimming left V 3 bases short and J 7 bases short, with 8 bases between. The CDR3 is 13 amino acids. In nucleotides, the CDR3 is TGTGCCAGCAGCGGGGACGGAAATTCACCCCTCCACTTT. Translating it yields CASSGDGNSPLHF.

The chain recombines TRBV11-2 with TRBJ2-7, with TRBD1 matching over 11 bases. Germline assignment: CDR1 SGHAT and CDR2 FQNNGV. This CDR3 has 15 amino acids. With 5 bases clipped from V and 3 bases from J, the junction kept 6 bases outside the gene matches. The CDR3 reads CASSPGTGGIYEQYF. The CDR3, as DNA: TGTGCCAGCAGCCCTGGGACAGGGGGTATCTACGAGCAGTACTTC.